Sequencing of this TCR beta chain was carried out in a study of T cells in Graves' hyperthyroidism and ophthalmopathy. This clonotype has just a few counts. Amplified TCR beta CDR3 regions came from RNA transcripts. Primed by the HTBI set, a first-round RT-PCR was run on the TCR CDR3. TCRdb re-called the multiplex PCR reads through MiXCR, storing one row per CDR3 protein. The table has about 500,000 distinct CDR3 sequences, about 15% seen once; the top ten hold less than 30%. The CDR3 has 15 amino acids. Trimming pared 5 bases from V and 3 bases from J, leaving 15 bases between. Germline-derived CDR1 and CDR2 are MNHEY and SMNVEV (reference sequence). Among ophthalmopathy patients, the Clinical Activity Score reached at least 3, the NOSPECS grade reached at least 4, and duration remained under 3 months. Clinical symptoms, serum thyroxine and TRAb, thyroid ultrasound and orbital computed tomography together formed the diagnostic basis.

The receptor comes from a woman aged 30 to 39 with Graves' ophthalmopathy. V usage is TRBV27 and J usage is TRBJ2-3; no definite D call. Sequenced material: blood. As DNA, the CDR3 is TGTGCCAGCAGTCTCGTCTGGGGTTGGACAGATACGCAGTATTTT. This translates into CASSLVWGWTDTQYF.